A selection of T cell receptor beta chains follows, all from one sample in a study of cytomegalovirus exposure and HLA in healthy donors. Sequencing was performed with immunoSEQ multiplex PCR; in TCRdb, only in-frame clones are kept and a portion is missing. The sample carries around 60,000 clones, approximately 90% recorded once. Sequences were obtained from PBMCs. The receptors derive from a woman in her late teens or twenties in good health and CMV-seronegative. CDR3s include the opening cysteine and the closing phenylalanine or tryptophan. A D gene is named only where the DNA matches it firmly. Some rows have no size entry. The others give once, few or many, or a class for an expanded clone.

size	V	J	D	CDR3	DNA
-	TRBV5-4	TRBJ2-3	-	CASSFKQRMDTQYF	TGTGCCAGCAGCTTTAAACAGAGAATGGATACGCAGTATTTT
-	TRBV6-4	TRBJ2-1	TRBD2	CASSDSGASNEQFF	TGTGCCAGCAGCGATAGCGGGGCGAGCAATGAGCAGTTCTTC
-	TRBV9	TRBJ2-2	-	CASSALQGGELFF	TGTGCCAGCAGCGCGCTCCAGGGCGGGGAGCTGTTTTTT
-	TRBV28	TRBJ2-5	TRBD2	CASSLFRGLSGSRETQYF	TGTGCCAGCAGTTTATTTCGTGGGCTTAGCGGGAGTAGGGAGACCCAGTACTTC
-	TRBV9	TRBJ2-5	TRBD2	CASSASGGARETQYF	TGTGCCAGCAGTGCTAGCGGGGGGGCCAGGGAGACCCAGTACTTC
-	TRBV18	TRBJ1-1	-	CASSPTSGNTEAFF	TGTGCCAGCTCACCTACATCGGGGAACACTGAAGCTTTCTTT
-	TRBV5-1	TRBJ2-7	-	CASSLDNSYEQYF	TGCGCCAGCAGCTTAGACAACTCCTACGAGCAGTACTTC
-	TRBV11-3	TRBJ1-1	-	CASSPRGGMDTEAFF	TGTGCCAGCAGCCCCCGGGGAGGGATGGACACTGAAGCTTTCTTT
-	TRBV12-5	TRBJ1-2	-	CASGLVLGLANYGYTF	TGTGCTAGTGGTTTGGTACTAGGGTTAGCTAACTATGGCTACACCTTC
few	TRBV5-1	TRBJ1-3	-	CASSLGDAGNTIYF	TGCGCCAGCAGCCTCGGGGATGCGGGAAACACCATATATTTT
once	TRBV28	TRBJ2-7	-	CASSLEGRGTGWTLASYEQYF	TGTGCCAGCAGTTTAGAAGGTAGGGGGACGGGCTGGACCCTCGCCTCCTACGAGCAGTACTTC
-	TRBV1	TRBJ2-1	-	CTSSHHWTSGAREQFF	TGCACCAGCAGCCATCATTGGACTAGCGGGGCCCGTGAGCAGTTCTTC
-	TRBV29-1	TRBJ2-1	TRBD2	CSVEGLAGDNEQFF	TGCAGCGTTGAAGGGCTAGCGGGAGACAATGAGCAGTTCTTC
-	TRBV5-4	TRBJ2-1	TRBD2	CASIERSAGGGNEQFF	TGTGCCAGCATCGAGAGAAGCGCGGGAGGGGGCAATGAGCAGTTCTTC
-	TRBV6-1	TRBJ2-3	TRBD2	CASSSGGLTDTQYF	TGTGCCAGCTCTAGCGGGGGGCTTACAGATACGCAGTATTTT
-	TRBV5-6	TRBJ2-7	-	CASNLFRDYEQYF	TGTGCCAGCAACTTATTCAGGGATTACGAGCAGTACTTC
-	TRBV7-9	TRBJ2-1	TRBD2	CASSLGGLAGGDEQFF	TGTGCCAGCAGCTTAGGCGGACTAGCGGGAGGAGATGAGCAGTTCTTC
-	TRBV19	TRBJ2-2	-	CATLPPGWAGELFF	TGTGCCACCCTCCCACCGGGTTGGGCCGGGGAGCTGTTTTTT